These 24 T cell receptor beta chains were sequenced from one sample in a study of cytomegalovirus exposure and HLA in healthy donors (dated by TCRdb to 2016 to 2017). To prepare the library, the immunoSEQ multiplex PCR assay was applied. For the multiplex PCR, a mixture combining 60 forward primers for TCR Vbeta segments and 13 reverse primers for TCR Jbeta segments was used. Sourced from immuneACCESS, this table was stored by TCRdb with only in-frame sequences that have V and J called. A share of the clones is absent; for the studies checked, an unresolved V gene accounts for under half, and the remainder has no known explanation. Here the sample has 100,000 to 120,000 clones; 74% occur a single time. Jointly, the top ten make up roughly 4.2% of the sample. The specimen sequenced was PBMCs. These receptors all stem from a middle-aged woman in good health and CMV-seropositive.

This chain joins TRBV6-1 and TRBJ1-5; D gene ambiguous. V gave up 4 bases and J gave up 0 bases, with 7 bases separating them. This CDR3 is built from 14 residues. Germline V gene lookup returns CDR1 MNHNS and CDR2 SASEGT. CDR3 in DNA: TGTGCCAGCAGTGGGCTGTCTAGCAATCAGCCCCAGCATTTT. Encoded protein: CASSGLSSNQPQHF.

This chain joins TRBV14 and TRBJ1-4, with TRBD1 as a possible D gene (6 bases). CDR1 and CDR2 (germline): SGHDN, FVKESK. V was pared by 5 bases and J by 8 bases, with 12 bases between. This CDR3 spans 13 amino acids. CDR3 bases: TGTGCCAGCAGCAGGGGGGGAATGGAAAAACTGTTTTTT. Translation gives CASSRGGMEKLFF.

The chain links TRBV5-1 to TRBJ2-3; 8 bases agree with TRBD2. The ends lost 5 bases at V and 6 bases at J; junction bases unmatched: 11. The CDR3 has 15 amino acids. The germline gives CDR1 SGHRS, CDR2 YFSETQ. This CDR3 is CASRTLAGWGDTQYF. CDR3 bases: TGCGCCAGCAGGACCTTAGCGGGGTGGGGGGATACGCAGTATTTT.

This chain connects TRBV10-3 to TRBJ2-7; 8 bases align to TRBD2. Trimming took 8 bases from V and 1 from J; bases not matched to a gene: 10. This CDR3 has 15 residues. Germline V gene sequence: CDR1 ENHRY, CDR2 SYGVKD. The CDR3 sequence is CAIGRAGGGSYEQYF. CDR3 DNA sequence: TGTGCCATCGGGCGGGCAGGCGGGGGGTCCTACGAGCAGTACTTC.

The chain carries TRBV6-5 and TRBJ2-7; weak D call: TRBD2 (6 bases). This CDR3 has 15 amino acids. Germline V gene sequence: CDR1 MNHEY, CDR2 SVGAGI. V was clipped by 7 bases and J by 0 bases, with 16 bases between them. The CDR3 region is CASTRGTPSSYEQYF. CDR3 in DNA: TGTGCCAGCACTAGAGGGACTCCGAGCTCCTACGAGCAGTACTTC.

The rearrangement uses TRBV5-1 and TRBJ2-1; 7 nucleotides agree with TRBD2. V lost 5 bases to trimming and J lost 4 bases; unmatched junction nucleotides: 6. This CDR3 spans 14 amino acids. Germline loops: CDR1 SGHRS, CDR2 YFSETQ. For the CDR3, the DNA is TGCGCCAGCAGAGGAGATAGCGGGTACAATGAGCAGTTCTTC. This encodes CASRGDSGYNEQFF.

J is TRBJ1-3 and V is TRBV11-2; D not resolved. Trimming removed 3 bases from V and 0 bases from J, with 6 bases in between. The CDR3 is 14 residues long. Germline V gene lookup returns CDR1 SGHAT and CDR2 FQNNGV. The CDR3 DNA sequence: TGTGCCAGCAGCTTTACGAGCTCTGGAAACACCATATATTTT. Protein sequence: CASSFTSSGNTIYF.

The gene calls are TRBV18 and TRBJ2-1, with 9 bases fitting TRBD1. V dropped 1 base and J dropped 3; count of bases not matched to a gene: 4. The CDR3 totals 16 residues. Germline lookup yields CDR1 KGHSH and CDR2 LQKENI. As DNA, the CDR3 is TGTGCCAGCTCACCACGTCCGGGACAGGGCTACAATGAGCAGTTCTTC. Translation: CASSPRPGQGYNEQFF.

Only a few counts were recorded for this clone. The rearrangement uses TRBV6-1 and TRBJ1-1, with 7 positions matching TRBD1. Losses at the gene ends were 7 bases for V and 7 bases for J; bases not matched to a gene: 9. The germline gives CDR1 MNHNS, CDR2 SASEGT. The CDR3 runs to 13 residues. The CDR3 here is CASIPTGSGEAFF. The CDR3 coding sequence is TGTGCCAGCATACCGACAGGGAGTGGTGAAGCTTTCTTT.

The chain employs TRBV5-1 and TRBJ2-1; 11 positions agree with TRBD2. CDR3 length: 19 residues. With 1 base clipped from V and 0 bases from J, the junction kept 9 bases outside the gene matches. Germline-derived CDR1 and CDR2 are SGHRS and YFSETQ. The DNA of the CDR3 is TGCGCCAGCAGCTTGCTAGCGGGGGGCAGGAAGAGCTCCTACAATGAGCAGTTCTTC. It yields the protein CASSLLAGGRKSSYNEQFF.

The chain employs TRBV11-3 and TRBJ2-5, with 9 positions matching TRBD1. With 5 bases clipped from V and 4 bases from J, the junction kept 8 bases outside the gene matches. Germline-derived CDR1 and CDR2 are SGHNT and YENEEA. The CDR3 length is 15 residues. CDR3 bases: TGTGCCAGCAGCCCGGGTGGGGACAGGGTAGAGACCCAGTACTTC. Its protein product is CASSPGGDRVETQYF.

The J gene is TRBJ2-1, the V gene TRBV5-5; 11 bases are a match to TRBD2. Trimming took 6 bases from V and 2 from J; bases not matched to a gene: 16. The CDR3 has 19 residues. Germline lookup yields CDR1 SGHKS and CDR2 YYEKEE (reference sequence). In nucleotides, the CDR3 is TGTGCCAGCAAACTTAGGGGAACTAGCGGGAGTATGACCTACAATGAGCAGTTCTTC. Protein sequence: CASKLRGTSGSMTYNEQFF.

The chain carries TRBV4-1 and TRBJ1-2; 9 nucleotides agree with TRBD1. CDR3 size: 16 residues. From germline, CDR1 is MGHRA and CDR2 YSYEKL. Losses at the gene ends were 4 bases for V and 5 bases for J; bases not matched to a gene: 11. The CDR3 coding sequence is TGCGCCAGCAGCCCACCGGGACAGGGTACGAGTTATGGCTACACCTTC. Translating it yields CASSPPGQGTSYGYTF.

The V call is TRBV6-4, the J call TRBJ1-2, with TRBD1 as a possible D gene (6 bases). V was trimmed by 10 bases and J by 4 bases, leaving 19 bases between them. Per germline, CDR1 MRHNA and CDR2 SNTAGT. The CDR3 sequence is 14 residues long. The CDR3 sequence is CATRPSTGAYGYTF. CDR3 bases: TGTGCCACCCGCCCCTCGACAGGAGCCTATGGCTACACCTTC.

This clone appeared once. This rearrangement joins TRBV5-1 to TRBJ1-1; TRBD1 might be the D (5 bases). CDR3 length: 15 residues. Germline CDR1 SGHRS, CDR2 YFSETQ. Trimming pared 4 bases from V and 2 bases from J, leaving 15 bases between. CDR3 sequence reads: CASSRGVGDNTEAFF. CDR3 sequence (DNA): TGCGCCAGCAGCCGGGGGGTGGGGGATAACACTGAAGCTTTCTTT. Drawing the rest from reference TRBV5-1 and TRBJ1-1, the complete variable domain is KAGVTQTPRYLIKTRGQQVTLSCSPISGHRSVSWYQQTPGQGLQFLFEYFSETQRNKGNFPGRFSGRQFSNSRSEMNVSTLELGDSALYLCASSRGVGDNTEAFFGQGTRLTVV.

This clone was observed a few times. This rearrangement joins TRBV4-1 to TRBJ1-1; D not certain. Trimming shortened V by 1 base and J by 2 bases, and 8 bases separated the two germline ends. This CDR3 spans 14 amino acids. Germline V gene lookup returns CDR1 MGHRA and CDR2 YSYEKL. The DNA of the CDR3 is TGCGCCAGCAGCCAAGGCGCGGGAAACACTGAAGCTTTCTTT. Translated, it gives CASSQGAGNTEAFF.

The chain is built from TRBV6-6 and TRBJ2-3; D is uncertain. From germline, CDR1 is MNHNY and CDR2 SVGAGI (reference sequence). This CDR3 contains 15 residues. Trimming pared 2 bases from V and 0 bases from J, leaving 9 bases between. The CDR3 region is CASSYLFGSTDTQYF. The CDR3 DNA follows: TGTGCCAGCAGTTACCTTTTCGGGAGCACAGATACGCAGTATTTT.

The J gene is TRBJ2-7, the V gene TRBV11-3; 13 nucleotides align to TRBD2. This CDR3 is built from 14 residues. CDR1 is SGHNT and CDR2 is YENEEA in the germline V gene. J lost 7 bases, V lost 7 bases, and 7 bases had no gene match. CDR3 coding DNA: TGTGCCAGCACCCCCGGACTAGCGGGAGTTGAGCAGTACTTC. It encodes CASTPGLAGVEQYF.

The chain recombines TRBV4-2 with TRBJ2-3; 11 positions match TRBD2. In germline, CDR1 is LGHNA, CDR2 YNFKEQ. The CDR3 has 17 residues. With V trimmed by 0 bases and J by 4 bases, 6 bases remained unmatched. The CDR3 is CASSQDSSGGSSDTQYF. As DNA, the CDR3 is TGTGCCAGCAGCCAAGATTCTAGCGGGGGGTCTTCAGATACGCAGTATTTT.

This chain links TRBV6-5 with TRBJ1-5, with a tentative D call TRBD1 (6 bases). In germline, CDR1 is MNHEY, CDR2 SVGAGI. The CDR3 covers 14 residues. V was clipped by 7 bases and J by 6 bases, with 16 bases between them. The CDR3 sequence: CASTGLGGTQPQHF. DNA for the CDR3: TGTGCCAGCACTGGACTAGGGGGTACTCAGCCCCAGCATTTT.

Comments on this clone: Other nucleotide sequences in the sample specify the same CDR3. The CDR3 DNA follows: TGTGCCAGCAGTGAAGTCCTAGCGGGGGCTTGGGACGAGCAGTACTTC. Protein sequence: CASSEVLAGAWDEQYF. This chain links TRBV6-1 with TRBJ2-7; TRBD2 agrees at 10 bases. The junction had 8 bases not matched to a gene; V was cut back by 1 base and J by 5 bases. This CDR3 is 16 amino acids long. Germline V gives CDR1 MNHNS, CDR2 SASEGT.

This clone was counted once. This rearrangement joins TRBV25-1 to TRBJ1-2, with D possibly being TRBD1 (5 bases). The CDR3 has 13 amino acids. Per the germline V gene, CDR1 is MGHDK and CDR2 is SYGVNS. Trimming took 6 bases from V and 8 from J, leaving 16 bases between them. Written as DNA, the CDR3 is TGTGCCAGCAGGGGGCAGGGCCTTGGCGGCTACACCTTC. Its protein product is CASRGQGLGGYTF.

Worth noting for this clone: Since the CDR3 does not end with the conserved phenylalanine or tryptophan, this likely comes from a read error. V and J are TRBV27 and TRBJ2-3; D is perhaps TRBD2 (5 bases). CDR1 is MNHEY and CDR2 is SMNVEV in the germline V gene (reference sequence). The CDR3 extends over 16 amino acids. Trimming shortened V by 4 bases and J by 0 bases, and 14 bases separated the two germline ends. CDR3 DNA sequence: TGTGCCAGCAGTTCCTCCGGACGGACTAGCACAGATACGCAGTATTCT. The encoded protein is CASSSSGRTSTDTQYS.

The chain combines TRBV27 with TRBJ2-5; D is unresolved. V gave up 2 bases and J gave up 1 base, with 20 bases separating them. Germline values: CDR1 MNHEY, CDR2 SMNVEV (reference sequence). CDR3 length equals 18 residues. CDR3 loop: CASSLARASDNTQETQYF. The CDR3 nucleotides read TGTGCCAGCAGTTTAGCACGCGCTTCCGACAATACCCAAGAGACCCAGTACTTC.